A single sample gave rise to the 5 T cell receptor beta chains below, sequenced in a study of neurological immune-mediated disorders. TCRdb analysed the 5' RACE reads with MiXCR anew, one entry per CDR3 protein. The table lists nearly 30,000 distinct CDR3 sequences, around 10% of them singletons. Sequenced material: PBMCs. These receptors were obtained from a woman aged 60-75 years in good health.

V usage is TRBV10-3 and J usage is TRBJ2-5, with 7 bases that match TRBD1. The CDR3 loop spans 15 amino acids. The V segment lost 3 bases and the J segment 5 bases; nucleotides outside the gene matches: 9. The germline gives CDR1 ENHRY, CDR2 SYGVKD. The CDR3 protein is CAISDQGDQGETQYF. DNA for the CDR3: TGTGCCATCAGTGATCAGGGGGACCAGGGGGAGACCCAGTACTTC.

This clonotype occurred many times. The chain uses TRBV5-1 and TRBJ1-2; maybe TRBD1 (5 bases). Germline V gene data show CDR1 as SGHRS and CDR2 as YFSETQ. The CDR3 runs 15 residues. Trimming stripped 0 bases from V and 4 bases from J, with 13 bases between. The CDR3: CASSLVGQPVYGYTF. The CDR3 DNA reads TGCGCCAGCAGCTTGGTGGGGCAGCCAGTCTATGGCTACACCTTC.

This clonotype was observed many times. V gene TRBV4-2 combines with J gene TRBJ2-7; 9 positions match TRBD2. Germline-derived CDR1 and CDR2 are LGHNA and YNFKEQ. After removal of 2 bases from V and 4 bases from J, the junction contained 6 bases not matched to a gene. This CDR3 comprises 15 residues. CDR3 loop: CASSQSAGGPYEQYF. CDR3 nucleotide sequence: TGTGCCAGCAGCCAATCTGCGGGGGGGCCGTACGAGCAGTACTTC.

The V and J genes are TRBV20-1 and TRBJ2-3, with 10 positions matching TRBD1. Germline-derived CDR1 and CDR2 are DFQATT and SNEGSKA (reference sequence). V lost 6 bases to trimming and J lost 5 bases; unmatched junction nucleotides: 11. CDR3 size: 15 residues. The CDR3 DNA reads TGCAGTGCCCGTGGACAGGGGGGGCCGGGAGATACGCAGTATTTT. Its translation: CSARGQGGPGDTQYF.

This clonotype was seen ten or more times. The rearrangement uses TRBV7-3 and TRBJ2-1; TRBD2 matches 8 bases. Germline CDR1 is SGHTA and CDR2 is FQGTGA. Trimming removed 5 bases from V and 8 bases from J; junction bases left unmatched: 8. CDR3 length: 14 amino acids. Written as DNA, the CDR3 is TGTGCCAGCAGCCCCTCGGGGGGGTCCTATGAGCAGTTCTTC. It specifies CASSPSGGSYEQFF.